Presented here are 32 T cell receptor beta chains from one specimen sequenced in a study of T cell responses to AZD1222 COVID-19 vaccine. Using immunoSEQ multiplex PCR, the repertoire was profiled, and TCRdb retains in-frame clones only, with some absent. Here the sample spans some 150,000 clones, about nine tenths being singletons. Material: peripheral blood, obtained after recovery from COVID-19. The receptor source for this set is an adult who had recovered from COVID-19.

The chain couples TRBV28 to TRBJ1-1; no clear D. Trimming pared 5 bases from V and 11 bases from J, leaving 18 bases between. The CDR3 loop spans 13 amino acids. The germline V gene has CDR1 MDHEN and CDR2 SYDVKM. The CDR3 spells CASSRSTRAAAFF. The CDR3 DNA reads TGTGCCAGCAGTCGATCGACAAGAGCCGCCGCTTTCTTT.

The chain has TRBV19 and TRBJ1-2; D not resolved. Germline lookup yields CDR1 LNHDA and CDR2 SQIVND (reference sequence). The CDR3 is made up of 14 amino acids. Trimming stripped 3 bases from V and 1 base from J, with 9 bases between. The CDR3 DNA sequence: TGTGCCAGTAGTATTAAATGGGATAACTATGGCTACACCTTC. It is translated as CASSIKWDNYGYTF.

This rearrangement joins TRBV5-1 to TRBJ2-3; possible D gene TRBD1, 6 bases. This CDR3 region has 14 residues. V lost 4 bases to trimming and J lost 9 bases, with 18 bases between them. CDR1 is SGHRS, CDR2 YFSETQ, per germline. The CDR3 spells CASSPTTGGNTQYF. CDR3 nucleotide sequence: TGCGCCAGCAGCCCTACCACTGGGGGCAACACGCAGTATTTT.

The J gene is TRBJ2-1, the V gene TRBV20-1, with TRBD2 matching 9 bases. J was trimmed by 6 bases and V by 6 bases; bases with no gene match: 15. Per germline, CDR1 DFQATT and CDR2 SNEGSKA (reference sequence). CDR3 size: 16 residues. CDR3 sequence reads: CSASRAGGLTFNEQFF. The CDR3 bases are TGCAGTGCCAGTCGTGCGGGGGGGCTTACGTTCAATGAGCAGTTCTTC.

The V gene is TRBV7-3, the J gene TRBJ2-2, with TRBD2 identical over 14 bases. Germline V gene sequence: CDR1 SGHTA, CDR2 FQGTGA. The J segment lost 7 bases and the V segment lost 5 bases, leaving 9 bases of the junction unmatched. The CDR3 has 17 amino acids. The CDR3 nucleotides are TGTGCCAGCAGCCCTGGGACTAGCGGGAGAATTGTCGGGGAGCTGTTTTTT. Its translation is CASSPGTSGRIVGELFF. Filled out from reference TRBV7-3 and TRBJ2-2, the complete variable domain reads GAGVSQTPSNKVTEKGKYVELRCDPISGHTALYWYRQSLGQGPEFLIYFQGTGAADDSGLPNDRFFAVRPEGSVSTLKIQRTERGDSAVYLCASSPGTSGRIVGELFFGEGSRLTVL.

This clone was detected only once. The chain joins TRBV11-2 to TRBJ2-7; the D gene could be TRBD1 or TRBD2 (7 bases each). Germline CDR1 reads SGHAT; CDR2 reads FQNNGV. This CDR3 region has 16 residues. With 3 bases removed from V and 4 bases from J, the gap between germline ends came to 19 bases. The CDR3 DNA sequence: TGTGCCAGCAGCTTGCGATCAGGGGGGGGTTGGTACGAGCAGTACTTC. Translated: CASSLRSGGGWYEQYF.

The chain employs TRBV3-1 (or the pseudogene TRBV3-2) and TRBJ2-1, with 7 bases lining up with TRBD2. J lost 8 bases, V lost 0 bases, and 4 bases had no gene match. CDR3 length equals 14 residues. In germline, CDR1 is LGHDT, CDR2 YNNKEL (reference sequence). CDR3 sequence reads: CASSQDGRVDEQFF. DNA for the CDR3: TGTGCCAGCAGCCAAGATGGGAGGGTAGATGAGCAGTTCTTC.

The chain recombines TRBV5-5 with TRBJ2-1, with 11 bases identical to TRBD1. Germline V CDR1 and CDR2: SGHKS, YYEKEE (reference sequence). This CDR3 spans 14 amino acids. Trimming at V came to 9 bases and at J to 6 bases, leaving 8 bases not matched to a gene. CDR3 residues: CATGDRGFANEQFF. The CDR3, as DNA: TGTGCCACTGGGGACAGGGGGTTCGCCAATGAGCAGTTCTTC.

The rearrangement joins TRBV5-1 to TRBJ2-3, with 7 nucleotides matching TRBD2. V gave up 2 bases and J gave up 3 bases; unmatched junction bases: 12. The CDR3 runs 17 residues. Germline lookup yields CDR1 SGHRS and CDR2 YFSETQ. The CDR3 region is CASSFPGVAGATDTQYF. The DNA for the CDR3 is TGCGCCAGCAGCTTCCCGGGAGTGGCGGGAGCGACAGATACGCAGTATTTT.

V gene TRBV9 combines with J gene TRBJ1-6; D gene unclear. The V gene lost 4 bases and the J gene lost 2 bases, with 10 bases spanning the gap. The CDR3 loop spans 15 amino acids. Germline V gene data show CDR1 as SGDLS and CDR2 as YYNGEE. The CDR3 sequence is CASSTDVAYNSPLHF. The CDR3, as DNA: TGTGCCAGCAGCACCGATGTAGCCTATAATTCACCCCTCCACTTT.

The chain links TRBV7-8 to TRBJ1-2; 7 nucleotides line up with TRBD1. The junction had 7 bases not matched to a gene; V was cut back by 0 bases and J by 0 bases. The CDR3 length is 17 residues. Germline values: CDR1 SGHVS, CDR2 FQNEAQ. The CDR3 coding sequence is TGTGCCAGCAGCTTAGCGCTTCAGACAGGGACTAACTATGGCTACACCTTC. It encodes CASSLALQTGTNYGYTF.

The chain employs TRBV19 and TRBJ2-3; D unresolved. Between the trimmed V and J ends, which lost 3 bases and 6 bases, there was a span of 16 bases. In germline, CDR1 is LNHDA, CDR2 SQIVND (reference sequence). The CDR3 length is 15 residues. The CDR3 DNA reads as TGTGCCAGTAGTATGGCTTCAGGTGGCATCGATACGCAGTATTTT. Translation gives CASSMASGGIDTQYF.

The chain joins TRBV7-9 to TRBJ2-1, with TRBD2 identical over 12 bases. CDR3 size: 16 residues. Germline-derived CDR1 and CDR2 are SEHNR and FQNEAQ (reference sequence). Unmatched junction bases numbered 7, after V lost 3 bases and J lost 7 bases. CDR3 in amino acids: CASSLLPGTSGNEQFF. The DNA of the CDR3 is TGTGCCAGCAGCTTGCTACCCGGGACTAGCGGGAATGAGCAGTTCTTC.

CDR3 coding DNA: TGCGCCAGCAGCGTCGGACAGATCTCCTACGAGCAGTACTTC. Amino acid sequence: CASSVGQISYEQYF. The chain combines TRBV5-1 with TRBJ2-7; a possible D gene is TRBD1 (6 bases). Germline V CDR1 and CDR2: SGHRS, YFSETQ. Trimming took off 4 bases at V and 0 bases at J, with 11 bases between the two ends. The CDR3 extends over 14 amino acids.

V is TRBV7-9 and J is TRBJ1-1, with TRBD1 as a possible D gene (5 bases). CDR3 length: 11 residues. V gave up 8 bases and J gave up 5 bases, with 9 bases separating them. Germline loops: CDR1 SEHNR, CDR2 FQNEAQ (reference sequence). The CDR3 here is CASAGGTEAFF. The CDR3 coding sequence is TGTGCCAGCGCCGGGGGGACTGAAGCTTTCTTT.

The V call is TRBV2, the J call TRBJ1-5; 8 nucleotides line up with TRBD1. V trimming: 1 base; J trimming: 3 bases; junction bases outside the gene matches: 2. This CDR3 is 15 amino acids long. Germline CDR1 reads SNHLY; CDR2 reads FYNNEI. CDR3 loop: CASSEVTGDNQPQHF. The CDR3 DNA follows: TGTGCCAGCAGTGAAGTGACAGGGGACAATCAGCCCCAGCATTTT.

V and J are TRBV6-6 and TRBJ1-2; tentative D call: TRBD1 (5 bases). CDR1 and CDR2 (germline): MNHNY, SVGAGI (reference sequence). The ends were cut back, 0 bases at V and 4 bases at J, with 12 bases in the middle. The CDR3 spans 15 residues. This CDR3 reads CASSYSGGGIYGYTF. CDR3 coding DNA: TGTGCCAGCAGTTACTCGGGGGGAGGAATCTATGGCTACACCTTC.

The rearrangement uses TRBV19 and TRBJ2-4; the D is unclear. The V and J ends lost 5 bases and 3 bases respectively, with 14 bases between them. Germline loops: CDR1 LNHDA, CDR2 SQIVND (reference sequence). The CDR3 is 15 amino acids. This CDR3 reads CASSPDSSDKNIQYF. In DNA form, the CDR3 reads TGTGCCAGTAGTCCCGATAGCAGTGACAAAAACATTCAGTACTTC.

The gene calls are TRBV11-2 and TRBJ2-3, with unresolved D. V was cut by 6 bases and J by 7 bases, with 11 bases left in between. CDR1 SGHAT and CDR2 FQNNGV come from the germline V gene. The CDR3 runs 12 residues. CDR3: CASSSGHNTQYF. The CDR3 region has the DNA TGTGCCAGCAGTTCGGGCCACAATACGCAGTATTTT. Looking up the rest from reference TRBV11-2 and TRBJ2-3 gives the full variable domain: EAGVAQSPRYKIIEKRQSVAFWCNPISGHATLYWYQQILGQGPKLLIQFQNNGVVDDSQLPKDRFSAERLKGVDSTLKIQPAKLEDSAVYLCASSSGHNTQYFGPGTRLTVL.

The chain couples TRBV5-1 to TRBJ2-1; D uncertain. Germline loops: CDR1 SGHRS, CDR2 YFSETQ. CDR3 length: 11 residues. The V and J ends lost 3 bases and 5 bases respectively, with 3 bases between them. The CDR3 DNA follows: TGCGCCAGCAGCTGGGACAATGAGCAGTTCTTC. It is translated as CASSWDNEQFF.

J is TRBJ1-5 and V is TRBV9, with 10 nucleotides matching TRBD1. The CDR3 loop spans 15 amino acids. The germline CDR1 and CDR2 sequences are SGDLS and YYNGEE. J lost 5 bases, V lost 4 bases, and 6 bases had no gene match. The CDR3 spells CASSTPDRGHQPQHF. The CDR3 nucleotides read TGTGCCAGCAGCACCCCTGACAGGGGGCATCAGCCCCAGCATTTT.

A single count supports this clone. The chain is built from TRBV9 and TRBJ1-3; D gene uncertain. Germline CDR1 reads SGDLS; CDR2 reads YYNGEE. The CDR3 extends over 15 amino acids. V was trimmed by 7 bases and J by 4 bases, leaving 18 bases between them. The CDR3 is CASGSGVSSGNTIYF. CDR3 sequence (DNA): TGTGCCAGCGGGTCGGGAGTAAGTTCCGGAAACACCATATATTTT.

This clone was counted once. This chain connects TRBV7-9 to TRBJ2-2; 8 bases match TRBD2. Germline values: CDR1 SEHNR, CDR2 FQNEAQ (reference sequence). V was clipped by 7 bases and J by 4 bases; unmatched bases: 5. The CDR3 extends over 14 amino acids. CDR3 nucleotides: TGTGCCAGCAAATCCGGGGGGGGCACCGGGGAGCTGTTTTTT. It translates to CASKSGGGTGELFF.

The J gene is TRBJ2-3, the V gene TRBV7-2, with unresolved D. The CDR3 has 13 amino acids. V was pared by 0 bases and J by 3 bases, with 4 bases between. CDR1 and CDR2 (germline): SGHTA, FQGNSA. CDR3 DNA: TGTGCCAGCAGCTTAGCAATTACAGATACGCAGTATTTT. Translated, it gives CASSLAITDTQYF.

The chain combines TRBV9 with TRBJ1-6; tentatively, D is TRBD1 (5 bases). The germline gives CDR1 SGDLS, CDR2 YYNGEE. The CDR3 spans 15 residues. V lost 0 bases, J lost 8 bases, and 12 bases lay in between. CDR3 region: CASSVGGWGDSPLHF. CDR3 DNA: TGTGCCAGCAGCGTAGGGGGATGGGGGGATTCACCCCTCCACTTT. The complete variable domain, with remaining parts taken from reference TRBV9 and TRBJ1-6, reads DSGVTQTPKHLITATGQRVTLRCSPRSGDLSVYWYQQSLDQGLQFLIQYYNGEERAKGNILERFSAQQFPDLHSELNLSSLELGDSALYFCASSVGGWGDSPLHFGNGTRLTVT.

The rearrangement uses TRBV11-2 and TRBJ2-3, with a tentative D call TRBD2 (5 bases). The length of the CDR3 is 15 residues. Germline lookup yields CDR1 SGHAT and CDR2 FQNNGV. V was pared by 2 bases and J by 3 bases, with 12 bases between. The CDR3 region is CASSLMVRETDTQYF. The CDR3 nucleotides are TGTGCCAGCAGCTTAATGGTACGGGAAACAGATACGCAGTATTTT.

V usage is TRBV2 and J usage is TRBJ2-5; D remains ambiguous. Trimming shortened V by 4 bases and J by 4 bases, and 10 bases separated the two germline ends. The germline V gene encodes CDR1 SNHLY and CDR2 FYNNEI. This CDR3 comprises 13 residues. This chain's CDR3 is CASSVAYRETQYF. The CDR3 DNA follows: TGTGCCAGCAGTGTGGCCTACCGAGAGACCCAGTACTTC. The full variable domain, rest sourced from reference TRBV2 and TRBJ2-5, is EPEVTQTPSHQVTQMGQEVILRCVPISNHLYFYWYRQILGQKVEFLVSFYNNEISEKSEIFDDQFSVERPDGSNFTLKIRSTKLEDSAMYFCASSVAYRETQYFGPGTRLLVL.

CDR3 in DNA: TGTGCCAGCTCACTACGGGAGGACTCCTACAATGAGCAGTTCTTC. Protein: CASSLREDSYNEQFF. This chain links TRBV18 with TRBJ2-1; 7 bases fit TRBD2. J lost 0 bases, V lost 4 bases, and 3 bases had no gene match. CDR3 length: 15 amino acids. The germline V gene has CDR1 KGHSH and CDR2 LQKENI.

V usage is TRBV11-3 and J usage is TRBJ1-1; D gene uncertain. Trimming removed 0 bases at V and 3 bases at J, with 5 bases between. From germline, CDR1 is SGHNT and CDR2 YENEEA. This CDR3 region has 13 residues. The DNA of the CDR3 is TGTGCCAGCAGCTTAGATCTGCACACTGAAGCTTTCTTT. Translating gives CASSLDLHTEAFF.

This clone was counted a single time. The gene calls are TRBV7-9 and TRBJ2-7; 8 nucleotides align to TRBD1. V lost 2 bases, J lost 0 bases, and 9 bases stayed unmatched. Germline-derived CDR1 and CDR2 are SEHNR and FQNEAQ (reference sequence). The CDR3 covers 17 residues. The CDR3 sequence is CASSLPRTGISSYEQYF. The CDR3 nucleotides are TGTGCCAGCAGCTTACCCCGGACAGGGATTAGCTCCTACGAGCAGTACTTC.

In its sample, this clone was seen once. The chain links TRBV29-1 to TRBJ2-2; TRBD1 matches at 7 bases. Per germline, CDR1 SQVTM and CDR2 ANQGSEA. CDR3 size: 15 residues. Trimming cost V 1 base and J 5 bases; bases outside gene matches: 7. In DNA, the CDR3 is TGCAGCGTTGAAGTGGCGACAGGGTGGACCGGGGAGCTGTTTTTT. Translating gives CSVEVATGWTGELFF.

The CDR3 nucleotides read TGTGCCAGCAGCCACAGGACCGGGACTAGAAAAAGAGATACGCAGTATTTT. This encodes CASSHRTGTRKRDTQYF. This chain uses TRBV3-1 (or the pseudogene TRBV3-2) with TRBJ2-3; TRBD2 agrees at 8 bases. After removal of 3 bases from V and 5 bases from J, the junction contained 13 bases not matched to a gene. The germline gives CDR1 LGHDT, CDR2 YNNKEL (reference sequence). The CDR3 spans 17 residues.